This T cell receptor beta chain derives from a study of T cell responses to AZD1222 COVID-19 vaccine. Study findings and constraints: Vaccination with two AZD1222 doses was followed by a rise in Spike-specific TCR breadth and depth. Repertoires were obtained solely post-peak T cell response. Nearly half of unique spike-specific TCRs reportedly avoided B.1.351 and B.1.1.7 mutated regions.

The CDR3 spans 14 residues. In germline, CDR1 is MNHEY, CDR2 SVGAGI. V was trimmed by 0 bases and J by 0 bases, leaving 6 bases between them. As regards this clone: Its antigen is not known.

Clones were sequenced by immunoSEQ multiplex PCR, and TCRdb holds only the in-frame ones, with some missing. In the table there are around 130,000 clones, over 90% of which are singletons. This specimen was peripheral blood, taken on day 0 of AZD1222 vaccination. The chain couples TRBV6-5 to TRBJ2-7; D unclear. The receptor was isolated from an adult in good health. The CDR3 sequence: CASSYSGSSYEQYF. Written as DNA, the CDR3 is TGTGCCAGCAGTTACTCGGGCAGCTCCTACGAGCAGTACTTC.